What follows describes a single TCR beta chain. CDR1 is MDHEN, CDR2 SYDVKM, per germline. The ends were cut back, 5 bases at V and 9 bases at J, with 17 bases in the middle. CDR3 length: 15 residues. For the second PCR, which ran for roughly 6 to 12 cycles, a sample-barcoded 5' primer and a J-beta primer mix were used. There were at least 3 million CDR3-containing paired-end reads obtained from each sample. TCRdb re-analysed the 5' RACE reads in MiXCR, keeping a single row per CDR3 protein. The table includes 660,000 or so distinct CDR3 sequences, roughly 53% detected once. The data derive from a study of blood T cells in healthy people across ages. Peripheral blood samples of 9 to 10 milliliters were drawn from each donor.

The sequencing input was blood. The chain combines TRBV28 with TRBJ1-6, with D perhaps TRBD1 (5 bases). This TCR came from a man aged 60-69 years in good health. This chain's CDR3 is CASSTPGLTISPLHF. The CDR3 nucleotides read TGTGCCAGCAGTACCCCGGGACTGACGATTTCACCCCTCCACTTT.